What follows is one T cell receptor (beta chain) and its context. Method: immunoSEQ multiplex PCR; TCRdb's copy keeps in-frame clones and lacks some. Among a few hundred thousand clones listed, around 84% were seen once. This sample is part of a study of blood T cell repertoires in COVID-19. Study-wide context: The cDNA or gDNA used as material had been derived from T cells, B-cell-depleted T cells, or PBMCs.

The ends lost 1 base at V and 0 bases at J; junction bases unmatched: 9. Germline CDR1 SGHRS, CDR2 YFSETQ. The CDR3 sequence is 18 residues long. The sample consisted of peripheral blood. The chain uses TRBV5-1 and TRBJ2-2; 7 positions match TRBD2. The TCR was taken from an older woman with active or convalescent COVID-19. This chain's CDR3 is CASSLRLAAASNTGELFF. DNA of the CDR3: TGCGCCAGCAGCTTGAGACTAGCAGCTGCTTCGAACACCGGGGAGCTGTTTTTT.